These T cell receptor beta chains were read from a single sample in a study of blood T cell repertoires in COVID-19. Data came from immunoSEQ multiplex PCR; TCRdb stores just in-frame clones and leaves some out. The table shows a few hundred thousand clones, with roughly 90% occurring only once. Sequencing used PBMCs or T cells enriched from blood (not recorded which). These receptors were taken from a woman in her twenties or thirties who had recovered from COVID-19. Both conserved end residues are part of each CDR3. The D gene is left open where the match is weak. Clone sizes are given selectively: once, few, many, or a class where the clone is expanded.

CDR3nt	CDR3aa	len	abundance	j_gene	v_gene	d_gene
TGTGCCAGCAGCCCAAGGACAGGCTACAATGAGCAGTTCTTC	CASSPRTGYNEQFF	14	once	TRBJ2-1	TRBV7-3	TRBD1
TGTGCCAGCAGTTTCAGGGCGGGGCGAATGCATTACACAGATACGCAGTATTTT	CASSFRAGRMHYTDTQYF	18	NA	TRBJ2-3	TRBV28	NA
TGTGCCAGCTCACCTAACAGTATCCCCAGGGGACGCACAGATACGCAGTATTTT	CASSPNSIPRGRTDTQYF	18	NA	TRBJ2-3	TRBV18	NA
TGTGCCATCAGGGGGGACAGGGGCGACACTGAAGCTTTCTTT	CAIRGDRGDTEAFF	14	NA	TRBJ1-1	TRBV10-3	TRBD1
TGTGCCACCAGCAGAGATCGGGGACTAGCGCGTCTGGATACGCAGTATTTT	CATSRDRGLARLDTQYF	17	NA	TRBJ2-3	TRBV15	TRBD2
TGTGCCAGCAGTGAACTGGCAGGTTCGAACACTGAAGCTTTCTTT	CASSELAGSNTEAFF	15	NA	TRBJ1-1	TRBV6-1	NA
TGTGCCAGCAGGGGACAGGGAGATAGGACTGAAGCTTTCTTT	CASRGQGDRTEAFF	14	NA	TRBJ1-1	TRBV28	TRBD1
TGTGCCAGCACTCAGGGACAGACTATGAACACTGAAGCTTTCTTT	CASTQGQTMNTEAFF	15	NA	TRBJ1-1	TRBV2	TRBD1
TGTGCCAGCAGCTGGGCCGGGGGCGGGAGTCTCACCGGGGAGCTGTTTTTT	CASSWAGGGSLTGELFF	17	NA	TRBJ2-2	TRBV5-4	NA
TGCGCCAGCAGCTCCGGGTCCTTTAGTTACAATGAGCAGTTCTTC	CASSSGSFSYNEQFF	15	NA	TRBJ2-1	TRBV4-3	NA
TGCGCCAGCAGCCAGGCCACTAGCGGGTTAGGCTACGAGCAGTACTTC	CASSQATSGLGYEQYF	16	NA	TRBJ2-7	TRBV4-3	TRBD2
TGTGCCAGCAGCCAAGATTCGTTGGCAGCGGAGACCCAGTACTTC	CASSQDSLAAETQYF	15	NA	TRBJ2-5	TRBV3-1/TRBV3-2	NA
TGTGCCAGCAGTGAAGCGGAGGTCAGCGGGGATGGCTACACCTTC	CASSEAEVSGDGYTF	15	NA	TRBJ1-2	TRBV2	NA
TGTGCCAGTAGTATGCTACAGGCTAACCCCTACGAGCAGTACTTC	CASSMLQANPYEQYF	15	NA	TRBJ2-7	TRBV19	NA
TGTGCCAGCAATCTAGGACAGTCTGGAAACACCATATATTTT	CASNLGQSGNTIYF	14	NA	TRBJ1-3	TRBV6-5	NA
TGTGCCAGCAATAGGCAGGTTTTATATGGCTACACCTTC	CASNRQVLYGYTF	13	NA	TRBJ1-2	TRBV2	NA
TGTGCCAGCAGCTTAGAGGAGATTGGAACAGGTCTCTACGAGCAGTACTTC	CASSLEEIGTGLYEQYF	17	NA	TRBJ2-7	TRBV11-2	NA
TGTGCCAGCAGCGTAGATGTCCACAACAATGAGCAGTTCTTC	CASSVDVHNNEQFF	14	NA	TRBJ2-1	TRBV9	NA
TGCGCCAGCAGCGGCCCCGCTAACTATGGCTACACCTTC	CASSGPANYGYTF	13	once	TRBJ1-2	TRBV4-1	NA
TGTGCCAGCAGCCCGCCGAGACGGGGGTGGTCCGGGGAGCTGTTTTTT	CASSPPRRGWSGELFF	16	once	TRBJ2-2	TRBV5-8	NA
TGTGCCAGCAGCCTCGACACCTCTGGAAACACCATATATTTT	CASSLDTSGNTIYF	14	NA	TRBJ1-3	TRBV7-2	NA
TGTGCCAGCAGTACAGATAATTCACCCCTCCACTTT	CASSTDNSPLHF	12	NA	TRBJ1-6	TRBV12-3/TRBV12-4	NA
TGTGCCACCAGCAGAGATCAGCAGGGATGGCAGCCCCAGCATTTT	CATSRDQQGWQPQHF	15	NA	TRBJ1-5	TRBV15	NA
TGTGCCAGCAGCTTAGGGGACAGGGGTGGTCAGCCCCAGCATTTT	CASSLGDRGGQPQHF	15	NA	TRBJ1-5	TRBV13	TRBD1
TGTGCCAGCAGTTTCGGTTATGAGCAGTTCTTC	CASSFGYEQFF	11	NA	TRBJ2-1	TRBV28	NA
TGTGCCACCAGCAGAGCGACGGGGAACACTGAAGCTTTCTTT	CATSRATGNTEAFF	14	NA	TRBJ1-1	TRBV15	NA
TGTGCCAGCTTGGAACAGAAGAGCTCCTACAATGAGCAGTTCTTC	CASLEQKSSYNEQFF	15	NA	TRBJ2-1	TRBV7-9	NA
TGTGCCAGCTCACCGGACAGGGGGCAGACTGAAGCTTTCTTT	CASSPDRGQTEAFF	14	NA	TRBJ1-1	TRBV18	TRBD1
TGCGCCAGCAGCTTGCGATCCGGGACAGGGGACGGCTACACCTTC	CASSLRSGTGDGYTF	15	NA	TRBJ1-2	TRBV5-1	TRBD1
TGTGCCACCAGTGGATGGCGGGACAATGAGCAGTTCTTC	CATSGWRDNEQFF	13	NA	TRBJ2-1	TRBV24-1	NA
TGCGCCAGCAGCTTGGCCGCGGGAGCCTACAATGAGCAGTTCTTC	CASSLAAGAYNEQFF	15	NA	TRBJ2-1	TRBV5-1	TRBD2
TGTGCCAGCAGTTTTCTCCAAGAGACCCAGTACTTC	CASSFLQETQYF	12	NA	TRBJ2-5	TRBV6-6	NA
TGTGCCAGCACGCAAGGGCTTAGCGCAGATACGCAGTATTTT	CASTQGLSADTQYF	14	NA	TRBJ2-3	TRBV3-1/TRBV3-2	NA
TGTGCCAGCAGCGCGAGACCGTGGCTAGCTGGCGAGCAGTACTTC	CASSARPWLAGEQYF	15	once	TRBJ2-7	TRBV9	NA
TGTGCCAGCAGCTCCCCGACTAGCGGGAGCTCCTACAATGAGCAGTTCTTC	CASSSPTSGSSYNEQFF	17	NA	TRBJ2-1	TRBV7-2	TRBD2
TGTGCCAGCAGTTTGCCCTACCAGGGGCAGCCCCAGCATTTT	CASSLPYQGQPQHF	14	NA	TRBJ1-5	TRBV28	NA
TGTGCCAGTAGTCGGGGAGTGTTGTCCTACAATGAGCAGTTCTTC	CASSRGVLSYNEQFF	15	NA	TRBJ2-1	TRBV19	NA
TGTGCCAGCAGTAGGGACACAGCCTACGAGCAGTACTTC	CASSRDTAYEQYF	13	few	TRBJ2-7	TRBV12-3/TRBV12-4	NA
TGTGCCAGCAGCACCAGGACTAGCGGGCGGGCAGATACGCAGTATTTT	CASSTRTSGRADTQYF	16	NA	TRBJ2-3	TRBV3-1/TRBV3-2	TRBD2
TGTGCCAGCAGCTACGGTCCGGGGGGCTCCTACGAGCAGTACTTC	CASSYGPGGSYEQYF	15	NA	TRBJ2-7	TRBV5-6	TRBD2
TGTGCTAGTGAACCTACGCCCCTGCGGATCCCTAGCACAGATACGCAGTATTTT	CASEPTPLRIPSTDTQYF	18	NA	TRBJ2-3	TRBV12-5	NA
TGCGCCAGCAGCCCCGAAGGGACACCGGATTATGGCTACACCTTC	CASSPEGTPDYGYTF	15	NA	TRBJ1-2	TRBV5-1	NA
TGTGCCAGTAGTGGGGGTAGCGGGAGTTGGGAAGAGACCCAGTACTTC	CASSGGSGSWEETQYF	16	NA	TRBJ2-5	TRBV19	TRBD2
TGTGCCAGCAGCTTAGAGAACGAGTACGAGCAGTACTTC	CASSLENEYEQYF	13	NA	TRBJ2-7	TRBV11-2	NA
TGTGCCAGCGGGGGGGCAGCCTACGAGCAGTACTTC	CASGGAAYEQYF	12	NA	TRBJ2-7	TRBV12-3/TRBV12-4	NA
TGTGCCAGCAGCCAAGATGGACACGTTAACACCGGGGAGCTGTTTTTT	CASSQDGHVNTGELFF	16	NA	TRBJ2-2	TRBV4-2	NA
TGTGCCAGCAGTTTATCATCTACCTGGGGCCTGGATGGCTACACCTTC	CASSLSSTWGLDGYTF	16	NA	TRBJ1-2	TRBV27	NA
TGTGCCAGCAGCCCTGACGGGGTCCAGCCCCAGCATTTT	CASSPDGVQPQHF	13	NA	TRBJ1-5	TRBV9	NA
TGTGCCAGCAGCTTAGATGGGTGGCAGGGGACGAGGGATACGCAGTATTTT	CASSLDGWQGTRDTQYF	17	NA	TRBJ2-3	TRBV11-2	NA
TGTGCCAGCAGCCTGGGACAGCAAGAGACCCAGTACTTC	CASSLGQQETQYF	13	NA	TRBJ2-5	TRBV5-4	TRBD1
TGTGCCAGCACCAGGACAGGAGGTTCCTACGAGCAGTACTTC	CASTRTGGSYEQYF	14	NA	TRBJ2-7	TRBV3-1/TRBV3-2	TRBD1
TGTGCCAGCAGCCCCCAGAGGAGCAATGAGCAGTTCTTC	CASSPQRSNEQFF	13	NA	TRBJ2-1	TRBV3-1/TRBV3-2	NA